Each of the 9 T cell receptor beta chains below was sequenced from the same sample in a study of tumor and adjacent non-tumor tissue in lung cancer. TCRbeta libraries were built with three rounds of nested PCR, modified from ARM-PCR. TCRdb passed the multiplex PCR reads through MiXCR, listing each CDR3 protein once. The repertoire includes fewer than 120,000 distinct CDR3 sequences, around 82% of them detected once, and approximately 24% sits in the top ten. No cell sorting was done before RNA was extracted from the tissue. The source material was lung tumor tissue. All receptors come from a man between 65 and 80 years old with non-small cell lung cancer.

This clonotype was seen a handful of times. The chain uses TRBV11-2 and TRBJ2-1; 10 nucleotides match TRBD2. Germline loops: CDR1 SGHAT, CDR2 FQNNGV. The V segment lost 5 bases and the J segment 9 bases; nucleotides outside the gene matches: 10. The CDR3 totals 15 residues. CDR3 sequence reads: CASSPQREGLGEQFF. CDR3 DNA: TGTGCCAGCAGCCCCCAGCGGGAGGGATTGGGTGAGCAGTTCTTC. The full variable domain, in which reference TRBV11-2 and TRBJ2-1 provide the parts outside the CDR3, is EAGVAQSPRYKIIEKRQSVAFWCNPISGHATLYWYQQILGQGPKLLIQFQNNGVVDDSQLPKDRFSAERLKGVDSTLKIQPAKLEDSAVYLCASSPQREGLGEQFFGPGTRLTVL.

CDR3 sequence (DNA): TGTGTAAGCAGCCCTAGACTAGCGGGGGGGCAGCGAGATACGCAGTATTTT. Amino acid sequence: CVSSPRLAGGQRDTQYF. The chain has TRBV11-2 and TRBJ2-3; TRBD2 matches at 14 bases. The V gene's germline CDR1 is SGHAT and CDR2 FQNNGV. This CDR3 has 17 amino acids.

The V gene is TRBV10-2, the J gene TRBJ2-1; D tentatively fits TRBD1 or TRBD2 (5 bases each). V lost 10 bases and J lost 8, with 24 bases in between. Germline V gene lookup returns CDR1 WSHSY and CDR2 SAAADI. The length of the CDR3 is 15 residues. The CDR3 sequence: CANWSQGPSSHEQFF. The DNA for the CDR3 is TGCGCCAACTGGTCCCAGGGACCCTCTTCTCATGAGCAGTTCTTC.

The CDR3 DNA reads TGTGCCAGCAGCAGGACAGGTTCGTCGAACACTGAAGCTTTCTTT. Translation: CASSRTGSSNTEAFF. The genes are TRBV5-6 and TRBJ1-1; TRBD1 matches 7 bases. From germline, CDR1 is SGHDT and CDR2 YYEEEE. This CDR3 contains 15 residues. Trimming removed 4 bases from V and 1 base from J; junction bases left unmatched: 7.

About this clonotype: Germline and junction disagree at one end, which may indicate a read error. The genes are TRBV5-1 and TRBJ2-3; a weak D match, TRBD1 (6 bases). The V gene's germline CDR1 is SGHRS and CDR2 YFSETQ. The CDR3 is 14 amino acids. The CDR3 DNA is TGCACCAGCAGCTTGGGGGACATCATAGATACGCAGTATTTT. Translated, it gives CTSSLGDIIDTQYF.

J is TRBJ2-1 and V is TRBV28; 8 bases fit TRBD2. Per germline, CDR1 MDHEN and CDR2 SYDVKM. The CDR3 runs to 14 residues. V gave up 8 bases and J gave up 5 bases; unmatched junction bases: 8. Here the CDR3 reads CASESSGINNEQFF. The CDR3 DNA reads TGTGCCAGCGAAAGTAGCGGGATTAACAATGAGCAGTTCTTC. Full variable domain (missing parts from reference TRBV28 and TRBJ2-1): DVKVTQSSRYLVKRTGEKVFLECVQDMDHENMFWYRQDPGLGLRLIYFSYDVKMKEKGDIPEGYSVSREKKERFSLILESASTNQTSMYLCASESSGINNEQFFGPGTRLTVL.

Notes on this clonotype: A much larger clone lies a single base off, so this may be a read error. CDR3: CASRFRQGASYEQYF. The CDR3 DNA follows: TGTGCCAGCAGGTTCAGACAGGGGGCGAGCTACGAGCAGTACTTC. This chain links TRBV28 with TRBJ2-7; 10 bases are shared with TRBD1. J was trimmed by 3 bases and V by 6 bases; bases with no gene match: 8. The CDR3 is 15 residues long. CDR1 and CDR2 (germline): MDHEN, SYDVKM.

As for this clonotype: The missing conserved phenylalanine or tryptophan at the end of this CDR3 makes a read error likely. This chain links TRBV28 with TRBJ2-4; D not resolved. The length of the CDR3 is 15 residues. Germline CDR1 is MDHEN and CDR2 is SYDVKM. The CDR3 region is CASSSYPLAKNIQYY. Here the CDR3 DNA reads TGTGCCAGTAGTTCCTACCCTCTAGCCAAAAACATTCAGTACTAC.

The CDR3 here is CATNGYRNAEAFF. Here the CDR3 DNA reads TGTGCCACCAATGGTTACAGAAACGCTGAAGCTTTCTTT. V usage is TRBV24-1 and J usage is TRBJ1-1; D is ambiguous. Between the trimmed V and J ends, which lost 8 bases and 6 bases, there was a span of 15 bases. The CDR3 has 13 residues. From germline, CDR1 is KGHDR and CDR2 SFDVKD.